A single sample is the source of the 18 T cell receptor beta chains below, sequenced in a study of blood T cells in healthy people across ages. It was with a sample-barcoded 5' primer and a J-beta primer mix that a second PCR of roughly 6 to 11 cycles was run. TCRdb called the 5' RACE reads again in MiXCR, with one record for every CDR3 protein. This table holds approximately 820,000 distinct CDR3 sequences, approximately 44% found once. Input material: blood. Every receptor here comes from a man aged 55 to 69 in good health.

The chain links TRBV5-1 to TRBJ2-1, with D maybe TRBD1 (5 bases). The germline gives CDR1 SGHRS, CDR2 YFSETQ. CDR3 size: 15 residues. The V end was cut by 0 bases, the J end by 10 bases, with 17 bases between. For the CDR3, the DNA is TGCGCCAGCAGCTTGGGGGGCCGTAGCTCCTACGAGCAGTTCTTC. Its translation is CASSLGGRSSYEQFF.

The V call is TRBV6-5, the J call TRBJ1-2; D is undetermined. This CDR3 is 14 amino acids long. Between the trimmed V and J ends, which lost 7 bases and 0 bases, there was a span of 12 bases. CDR1 is MNHEY, CDR2 SVGAGI, per germline. The CDR3 loop reads CASKSSGSNYGYTF. CDR3 DNA sequence: TGTGCCAGCAAATCCTCAGGATCTAACTATGGCTACACCTTC.

A single count supports this clonotype. The J gene is TRBJ1-1, the V gene TRBV12-3 or TRBV12-4; D ambiguous. The length of the CDR3 is 15 residues. Trimming took off 1 base at V and 0 bases at J, with 9 bases between the two ends. Here the CDR3 DNA reads TGTGCCAGCAGTTTAGAGAGTACGTTGAACACTGAAGCTTTCTTT. Protein sequence: CASSLESTLNTEAFF.

This rearrangement joins TRBV12-3 or TRBV12-4 to TRBJ1-5; 7 bases match TRBD1. The V segment lost 5 bases and the J segment 3 bases; nucleotides outside the gene matches: 4. The CDR3 sequence is 14 residues long. The DNA for the CDR3 is TGTGCCAGCAGTAAGGACAGGCTCAATCAGCCCCAGCATTTT. It encodes CASSKDRLNQPQHF.

The V and J genes are TRBV6-5 and TRBJ1-2; D is unresolved. V dropped 4 bases and J dropped 2 bases, with 14 bases sitting between them. The length of the CDR3 is 15 residues. CDR1 and CDR2 from the germline V gene are MNHEY and SVGAGI. The CDR3 DNA sequence: TGTGCCAGCAGTTGCAGGAACTCCGGGAACTATGGCTACACCTTC. This codes for CASSCRNSGNYGYTF.

The chain has TRBV5-8 and TRBJ1-2; the D gene is possibly TRBD1 (5 bases). Germline assignment: CDR1 SGHTS and CDR2 YDEGEE. Trimming removed 4 bases at V and 3 bases at J, with 19 bases between. The CDR3 has 16 amino acids. This CDR3 reads CASSAGLGTGDYGYTF. The CDR3 nucleotides are TGTGCCAGCAGCGCGGGGCTCGGAACTGGAGACTATGGCTACACCTTC.

The J gene is TRBJ2-6, the V gene TRBV4-1; D unresolved. There are 17 residues in the CDR3. The germline V gene has CDR1 MGHRA and CDR2 YSYEKL. The ends were cut back, 0 bases at V and 1 base at J, with 10 bases in the middle. CDR3 sequence (DNA): TGCGCCAGCAGCCAAGATCAACGAGGATCTGGGGCCAACGTCCTGACTTTC. Protein product: CASSQDQRGSGANVLTF.

This clonotype has more than one count but fewer than ten. The chain employs TRBV9 and TRBJ2-3, with 8 nucleotides matching TRBD1. J gave up 3 bases and V 3 bases, and 12 bases lay outside the gene matches. This CDR3 is 17 amino acids long. CDR1 SGDLS and CDR2 YYNGEE come from the germline V gene. CDR3 sequence reads: CASSAGQGAGKTDTQYF. CDR3 DNA: TGTGCCAGCAGCGCCGGCCAGGGGGCCGGTAAGACAGATACGCAGTATTTT.

This clonotype has more than one count but fewer than ten. This chain joins TRBV5-1 and TRBJ2-1; D is possibly TRBD1 (6 bases). V lost 2 bases and J lost 8, with 14 bases in between. This CDR3 is built from 14 residues. Germline CDR1 reads SGHRS; CDR2 reads YFSETQ. The CDR3 region is CASSFNRAGDEQFF. CDR3 sequence (DNA): TGCGCCAGCAGCTTTAACAGGGCCGGCGATGAGCAGTTCTTC.

This clonotype was detected only a few times. The rearrangement joins TRBV4-3 to TRBJ1-2, with 8 bases fitting TRBD1. The CDR3 is 15 residues long. The junction had 7 bases not matched to a gene; V was cut back by 1 base and J by 6 bases. In germline, CDR1 is LGHNA, CDR2 YSLEER. The CDR3 sequence: CASSQGAGTGHGYTF. CDR3 nucleotides: TGCGCCAGCAGCCAAGGAGCCGGGACAGGTCATGGCTACACCTTC.

This chain connects TRBV7-2 to TRBJ2-3, with a tentative D call TRBD1 (6 bases). Germline CDR1 SGHTA, CDR2 FQGNSA. Trimming pared 6 bases from V and 2 bases from J, leaving 12 bases between. There are 14 residues in the CDR3. The CDR3 coding sequence is TGTGCCAGCAGACCCGGACAGCCCACAGATACGCAGTATTTT. This translates into CASRPGQPTDTQYF.

This clonotype has just a few counts. This chain joins TRBV6-2 or TRBV6-3 and TRBJ2-1; TRBD2 aligns across 9 bases. The V gene's germline CDR1 is MNHEY and CDR2 SVGEGT. The V and J ends lost 5 bases and 6 bases, in that order; junction bases with no gene match: 8. The CDR3 extends over 15 amino acids. In DNA form, the CDR3 reads TGTGCCAGCAGTCGTGGACTAGCGAGCCCCAATGAGCAGTTCTTC. This sequence encodes CASSRGLASPNEQFF.

V usage is TRBV5-1 and J usage is TRBJ2-5; 7 nucleotides align to TRBD1. V lost 4 bases, J lost 2 bases, and 5 bases stayed unmatched. This CDR3 has 14 amino acids. Germline lookup yields CDR1 SGHRS and CDR2 YFSETQ. The CDR3 spells CASSVGDSQETQYF. In DNA, the CDR3 is TGCGCCAGCAGCGTAGGGGACAGTCAAGAGACCCAGTACTTC.

This clonotype was recorded once. The chain recombines TRBV30 with TRBJ1-2; D is undetermined. The CDR3 loop spans 12 amino acids. Trimming left V 3 bases short and J 5 bases short, with 10 bases between. Germline assignment: CDR1 GTSNPN and CDR2 SVGIG (reference sequence). In DNA, the CDR3 is TGTGCCTGGAGGGGGTGGTGGTATGGCTACACCTTC. Protein sequence: CAWRGWWYGYTF.

This clonotype was observed a few times. This chain links TRBV25-1 with TRBJ1-2, with D uncertain. Germline V gives CDR1 MGHDK, CDR2 SYGVNS. The CDR3 is 14 residues long. V shed 1 base and J shed 0 bases, with 6 bases lying between them. The CDR3 sequence is CASSEFGPNYGYTF. CDR3 nucleotide sequence: TGTGCCAGCAGTGAATTTGGACCTAACTATGGCTACACCTTC.

V is TRBV6-1 and J is TRBJ2-1, with 14 bases that match TRBD2. Germline CDR1 and CDR2: MNHNS and SASEGT. This CDR3 is built from 16 residues. V gave up 0 bases and J gave up 9 bases; unmatched junction bases: 4. CDR3 in amino acids: CASSEAGTSGGGEQFF. CDR3 in DNA: TGTGCCAGCAGTGAAGCCGGGACTAGCGGGGGTGGTGAGCAGTTCTTC.

This chain joins TRBV28 and TRBJ1-2; 7 bases map to TRBD1. The ends lost 7 bases at V and 4 bases at J; junction bases unmatched: 6. CDR1 MDHEN and CDR2 SYDVKM come from the germline V gene. CDR3 length: 13 residues. Written as DNA, the CDR3 is TGTGCCAGCAAGGGACAGCCCCTCTATGGCTACACCTTC. Protein: CASKGQPLYGYTF.

This clonotype was detected only a few times. This sequence joins TRBV24-1 and TRBJ2-4; 7 bases agree with TRBD1. Near its end, the DNA agrees better with TRBJ2-5, so the J call may be wrong. This CDR3 is 16 amino acids long. In germline, CDR1 is KGHDR, CDR2 SFDVKD. The CDR3 loop is CATSDHSGTVQETQYF. CDR3 sequence (DNA): TGTGCCACCAGTGATCATTCCGGGACAGTACAAGAGACCCAGTACTTC.